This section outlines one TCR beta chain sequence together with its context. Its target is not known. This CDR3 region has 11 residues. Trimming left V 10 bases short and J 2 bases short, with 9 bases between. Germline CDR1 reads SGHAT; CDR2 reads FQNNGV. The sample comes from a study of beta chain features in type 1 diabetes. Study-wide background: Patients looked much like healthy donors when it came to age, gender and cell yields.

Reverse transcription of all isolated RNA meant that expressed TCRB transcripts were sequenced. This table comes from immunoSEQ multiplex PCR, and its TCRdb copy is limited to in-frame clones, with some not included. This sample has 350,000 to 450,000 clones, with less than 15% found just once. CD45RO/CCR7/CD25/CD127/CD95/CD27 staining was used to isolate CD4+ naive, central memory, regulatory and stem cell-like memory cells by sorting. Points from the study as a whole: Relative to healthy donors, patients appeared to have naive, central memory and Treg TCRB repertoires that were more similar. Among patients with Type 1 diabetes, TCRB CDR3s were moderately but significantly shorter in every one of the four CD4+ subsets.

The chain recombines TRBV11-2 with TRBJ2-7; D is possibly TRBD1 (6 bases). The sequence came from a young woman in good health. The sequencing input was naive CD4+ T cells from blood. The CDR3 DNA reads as TGTGCCACCAAGGGGGCCTACGAGCAGTACTTC. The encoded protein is CATKGAYEQYF.